Sequencing of this T cell receptor beta chain was carried out in a study of control samples from healthy donors and cancer patients. Method: immunoSEQ multiplex PCR; TCRdb's copy keeps in-frame clones and lacks some. The sample contains 140,000 or so clones, around 94% of which appear only once. Trimming cost V 7 bases and J 4 bases, with 8 bases left between them. CDR3 length: 12 residues. Germline V lookup: CDR1 MGHDK, CDR2 SYGVNS. The clonotype originates from a man aged 55-75 years with colorectal cancer. The specimen was PBMCs. The chain carries TRBV25-1 and TRBJ1-3; D gene ambiguous. CDR3 protein: CASKRVGNTIYF. The CDR3 DNA reads TGTGCCAGCAAGCGGGTCGGAAACACCATATATTTT.